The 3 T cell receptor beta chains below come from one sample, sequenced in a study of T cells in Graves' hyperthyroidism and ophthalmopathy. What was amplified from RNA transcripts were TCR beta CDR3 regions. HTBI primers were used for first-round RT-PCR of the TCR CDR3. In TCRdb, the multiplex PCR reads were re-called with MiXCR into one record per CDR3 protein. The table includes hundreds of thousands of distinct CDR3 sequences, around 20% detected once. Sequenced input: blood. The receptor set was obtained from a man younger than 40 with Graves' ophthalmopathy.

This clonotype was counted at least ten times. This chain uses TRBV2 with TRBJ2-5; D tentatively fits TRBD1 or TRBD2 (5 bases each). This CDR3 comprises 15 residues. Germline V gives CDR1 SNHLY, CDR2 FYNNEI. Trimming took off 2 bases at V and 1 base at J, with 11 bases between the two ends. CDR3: CASSEQRDVQETQYF. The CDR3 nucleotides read TGTGCCAGCAGTGAACAGAGGGACGTCCAAGAGACCCAGTACTTC. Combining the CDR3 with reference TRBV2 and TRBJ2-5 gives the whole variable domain EPEVTQTPSHQVTQMGQEVILRCVPISNHLYFYWYRQILGQKVEFLVSFYNNEISEKSEIFDDQFSVERPDGSNFTLKIRSTKLEDSAMYFCASSEQRDVQETQYFGPGTRLLVL.

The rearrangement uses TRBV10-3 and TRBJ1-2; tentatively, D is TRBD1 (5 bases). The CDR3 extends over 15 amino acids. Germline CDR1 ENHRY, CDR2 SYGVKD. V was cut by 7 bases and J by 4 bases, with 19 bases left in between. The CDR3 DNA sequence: TGTGCCATCACCACCCCCGGACAAGGAATCTATGGCTACACCTTC. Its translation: CAITTPGQGIYGYTF.

The CDR3 DNA reads TGTGCCAGCTCTGCCGGGGACAACGAGCAGTACTTC. This codes for CASSAGDNEQYF. The chain recombines TRBV5-6 with TRBJ2-7; a weak D match, TRBD1 (6 bases). The CDR3 totals 12 residues. The germline V and J ends were trimmed by 7 bases and 5 bases, with 13 bases remaining between them. Looked up from germline, CDR1 is SGHDT and CDR2 is YYEEEE.